A selection of T cell receptor beta chains follows, all from one sample in a study of cytomegalovirus exposure and HLA in healthy donors. Measured with immunoSEQ multiplex PCR; TCRdb has only the in-frame clones, and not every one. The data hold 150,000 to 200,000 clones, with about 75% observed a single time. The sample was PBMCs. The receptors originated from a man between 18 and 35 years old in good health and CMV-seropositive. The CDR3 runs from the conserved cysteine through the conserved F or W. Each record gives: V gene, clone size, J gene, D gene, CDR3 DNA, CDR3 protein. The D gene is left open where the match is weak. Size is omitted from some rows. Given values are once, few, many or a class for expanded clones.

v_gene: TRBV7-9
abundance: -
j_gene: TRBJ1-2
d_gene: TRBD1
CDR3nt: TGTGCCAGCAGTCGGACAGGAGCCGGCTACACCTTC
CDR3aa: CASSRTGAGYTF

v_gene: TRBV6-4
abundance: -
j_gene: TRBJ1-1
d_gene: TRBD1
CDR3nt: TGTGCCAGCAGCTCCGGGACAGCGAACACTGAAGCTTTCTTT
CDR3aa: CASSSGTANTEAFF

v_gene: TRBV21-1
abundance: -
j_gene: TRBJ1-1
d_gene: -
CDR3nt: TGTGCCAGCAGCAAAGCGCTCGGGGTTGACACTGAAGCTTTCTTT
CDR3aa: CASSKALGVDTEAFF

v_gene: TRBV19
abundance: few
j_gene: TRBJ1-5
d_gene: -
CDR3nt: TGTGCCAGTAGTTCAAGGGGCGCGTTTGGCAATCAGCCCCAGCATTTT
CDR3aa: CASSSRGAFGNQPQHF

v_gene: TRBV11-2
abundance: -
j_gene: TRBJ2-1
d_gene: TRBD2
CDR3nt: TGTGCCAGCAGGCCTAGCGGGAGTGTGTATGAGCAGTTCTTC
CDR3aa: CASRPSGSVYEQFF

v_gene: TRBV7-9
abundance: -
j_gene: TRBJ2-5
d_gene: -
CDR3nt: TGTGCCAGCAGCTTAGGGTCACAGGCGATCCAAGAGACCCAGTACTTC
CDR3aa: CASSLGSQAIQETQYF

v_gene: TRBV25-1
abundance: -
j_gene: TRBJ2-5
d_gene: TRBD2
CDR3nt: TGTGCCAGCAGTGAATTAGCTAGCGGGGACCAAGAGACCCAGTACTTC
CDR3aa: CASSELASGDQETQYF

v_gene: TRBV7-2
abundance: few
j_gene: TRBJ2-1
d_gene: TRBD2
CDR3nt: TGTGCCAGCAGCCCTACGGGGGGGTACAGTCATGAGCAGTTCTTC
CDR3aa: CASSPTGGYSHEQFF

v_gene: TRBV6-5
abundance: -
j_gene: TRBJ2-1
d_gene: TRBD2
CDR3nt: TGTGCCAGCAGCCCGGGACTAGCGGTAGGGGAGCAGTTCTTC
CDR3aa: CASSPGLAVGEQFF

v_gene: TRBV25-1
abundance: few
j_gene: TRBJ2-3
d_gene: -
CDR3nt: TGTGCCAGCAGTGAATCCAAGGGTCGGGGGTTAGGTACAGATACGCAGTATTTT
CDR3aa: CASSESKGRGLGTDTQYF

v_gene: TRBV6-1
abundance: few
j_gene: TRBJ2-1
d_gene: -
CDR3nt: TGTGCCAGCAGTGAAGCGCTTCGAGGGGGTCCGAGCTCCTACAATGAGCAGTTCTTC
CDR3aa: CASSEALRGGPSSYNEQFF

v_gene: TRBV10-2
abundance: -
j_gene: TRBJ1-2
d_gene: -
CDR3nt: TGCGCCAGCAGTGAGTTGCTGGCGGCTAACTATGGCTACACCTTC
CDR3aa: CASSELLAANYGYTF

v_gene: TRBV6-5
abundance: -
j_gene: TRBJ2-2
d_gene: TRBD2
CDR3nt: TGTGCCAGCAGAGCACTAGCGGGGGGGCCCGGGGAGCTGTTTTTT
CDR3aa: CASRALAGGPGELFF

v_gene: TRBV6-1
abundance: -
j_gene: TRBJ2-1
d_gene: -
CDR3nt: TGTGCCAGCAGAGAACTAGCATTAATCTCCTACAATGAGCAGTTCTTC
CDR3aa: CASRELALISYNEQFF

v_gene: TRBV6-5
abundance: -
j_gene: TRBJ1-2
d_gene: TRBD1
CDR3nt: TGTGCCAGCAGTATGACAGGGGGGAAGACGAGAGGCTACACCTTC
CDR3aa: CASSMTGGKTRGYTF

v_gene: TRBV30
abundance: -
j_gene: TRBJ2-1
d_gene: TRBD2
CDR3nt: TGTGCCTCTGGACTAGCGGGGGGCAGCTCCTACAATGAGCAGTTCTTC
CDR3aa: CASGLAGGSSYNEQFF

v_gene: TRBV15
abundance: -
j_gene: TRBJ1-2
d_gene: TRBD1
CDR3nt: TGTGCCACCAGCAGGGTCGGGACAGGGGGCGTCTCGTATGGCTACACCTTC
CDR3aa: CATSRVGTGGVSYGYTF

v_gene: TRBV27
abundance: -
j_gene: TRBJ1-6
d_gene: -
CDR3nt: TGTGCCAGCAGCCGTCGAGTGGGGGCGCAGAATTCACCCCTCCACTTT
CDR3aa: CASSRRVGAQNSPLHF

v_gene: TRBV7-3
abundance: -
j_gene: TRBJ2-6
d_gene: -
CDR3nt: TGTGCCAGCAGCCCCGGACTGGGCTCTGGGGCCAACGTCCTGACTTTC
CDR3aa: CASSPGLGSGANVLTF

v_gene: TRBV10-3
abundance: -
j_gene: TRBJ1-5
d_gene: -
CDR3nt: TGTGCCATCAGTGCCGGGGATAGCAATCAGCCCCAGCATTTT
CDR3aa: CAISAGDSNQPQHF

v_gene: TRBV6-5
abundance: once
j_gene: TRBJ1-1
d_gene: -
CDR3nt: TGTGCCAGCAGCCCTAAGATGAGGACTGAAGCTTTCTTT
CDR3aa: CASSPKMRTEAFF

v_gene: TRBV6-1
abundance: -
j_gene: TRBJ2-1
d_gene: -
CDR3nt: TGTGCCAGCAGAGCCGACTCTTACTCCTACAATGAGCAGTTCTTC
CDR3aa: CASRADSYSYNEQFF

v_gene: TRBV2
abundance: few
j_gene: TRBJ1-1
d_gene: TRBD1
CDR3nt: TGTGCCAGCAGTGAAGCGAGCTCCATCCAGGGGGACACTGAAGCTTTCTTT
CDR3aa: CASSEASSIQGDTEAFF

v_gene: TRBV6-1
abundance: -
j_gene: TRBJ1-1
d_gene: -
CDR3nt: TGTGCCAGCAGAGCACCAGGGAACACTGAAGCTTTCTTT
CDR3aa: CASRAPGNTEAFF

v_gene: TRBV5-6
abundance: few
j_gene: TRBJ2-3
d_gene: -
CDR3nt: TGTGCCAGCAGCTCCCAGTTACTCCACGGGACAGATACGCAGTATTTT
CDR3aa: CASSSQLLHGTDTQYF

v_gene: TRBV9
abundance: -
j_gene: TRBJ1-5
d_gene: -
CDR3nt: TGTGCCAGCAGCGTGGGTCGGGGAGGGGGGCCCCAGCATTTT
CDR3aa: CASSVGRGGGPQHF

v_gene: TRBV7-9
abundance: -
j_gene: TRBJ2-5
d_gene: TRBD2
CDR3nt: TGTGCCAGCAGCTTAGGGGGGGGGAGCAAGACCCAGTACTTC
CDR3aa: CASSLGGGSKTQYF

v_gene: TRBV4-1
abundance: -
j_gene: TRBJ2-5
d_gene: TRBD2
CDR3nt: TGCGCCAGCAGCCAAGATGGGAGGGGTGGGGAGACCCAGTACTTC
CDR3aa: CASSQDGRGGETQYF

v_gene: TRBV4-2
abundance: few
j_gene: TRBJ1-1
d_gene: -
CDR3nt: TGTGCCAGCAGCCAAGTGGGGGCTTGGACGAACACTGAAGCTTTCTTT
CDR3aa: CASSQVGAWTNTEAFF

v_gene: TRBV15
abundance: -
j_gene: TRBJ2-1
d_gene: -
CDR3nt: TGTGCCACCAGCAGGTCGACTGGGCTAGCCGACAATGAGCAGTTCTTC
CDR3aa: CATSRSTGLADNEQFF

v_gene: TRBV13
abundance: few
j_gene: TRBJ2-2
d_gene: -
CDR3nt: TGTGCCAGCAGCTTAGGGCCGGGGATGAACACCGGGGAGCTGTTTTTT
CDR3aa: CASSLGPGMNTGELFF